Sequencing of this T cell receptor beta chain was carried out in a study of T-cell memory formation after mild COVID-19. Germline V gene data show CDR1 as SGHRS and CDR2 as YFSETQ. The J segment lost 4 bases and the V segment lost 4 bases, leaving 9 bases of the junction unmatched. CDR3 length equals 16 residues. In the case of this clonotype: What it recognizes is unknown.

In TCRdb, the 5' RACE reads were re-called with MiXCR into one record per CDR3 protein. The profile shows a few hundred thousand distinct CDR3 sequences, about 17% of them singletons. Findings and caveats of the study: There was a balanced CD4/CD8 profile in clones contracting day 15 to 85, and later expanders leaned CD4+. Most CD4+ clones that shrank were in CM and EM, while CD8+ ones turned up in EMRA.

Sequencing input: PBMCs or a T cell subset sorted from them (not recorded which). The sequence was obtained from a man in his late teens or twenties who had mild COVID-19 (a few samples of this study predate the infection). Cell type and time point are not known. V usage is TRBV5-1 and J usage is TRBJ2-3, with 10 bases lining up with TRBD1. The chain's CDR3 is CASSPRPGQGSDTQYF. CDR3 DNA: TGCGCCAGCAGCCCCAGGCCGGGACAGGGGTCAGATACGCAGTATTTT.